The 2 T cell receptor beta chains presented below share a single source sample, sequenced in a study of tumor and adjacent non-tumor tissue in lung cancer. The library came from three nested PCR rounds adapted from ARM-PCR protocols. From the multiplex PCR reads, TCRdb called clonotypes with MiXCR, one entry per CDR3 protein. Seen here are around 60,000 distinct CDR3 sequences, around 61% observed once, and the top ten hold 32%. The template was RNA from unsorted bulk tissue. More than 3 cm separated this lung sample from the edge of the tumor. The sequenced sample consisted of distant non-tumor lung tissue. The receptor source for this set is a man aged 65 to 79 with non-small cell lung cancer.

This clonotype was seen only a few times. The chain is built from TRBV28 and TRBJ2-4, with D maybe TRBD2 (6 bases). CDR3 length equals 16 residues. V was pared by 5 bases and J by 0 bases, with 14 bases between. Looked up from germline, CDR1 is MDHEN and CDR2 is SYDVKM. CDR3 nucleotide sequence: TGTGCCAGCAGTCCGGGGAGGACGGTAGCCAAAAACATTCAGTACTTC. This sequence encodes CASSPGRTVAKNIQYF.

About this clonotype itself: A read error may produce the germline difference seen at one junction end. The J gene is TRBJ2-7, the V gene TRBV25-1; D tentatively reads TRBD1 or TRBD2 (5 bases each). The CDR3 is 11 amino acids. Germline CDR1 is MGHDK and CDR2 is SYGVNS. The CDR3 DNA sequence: TGCGCCAGCACAAGAGGGGAAGAGCAGTACTTC. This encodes CASTRGEEQYF.